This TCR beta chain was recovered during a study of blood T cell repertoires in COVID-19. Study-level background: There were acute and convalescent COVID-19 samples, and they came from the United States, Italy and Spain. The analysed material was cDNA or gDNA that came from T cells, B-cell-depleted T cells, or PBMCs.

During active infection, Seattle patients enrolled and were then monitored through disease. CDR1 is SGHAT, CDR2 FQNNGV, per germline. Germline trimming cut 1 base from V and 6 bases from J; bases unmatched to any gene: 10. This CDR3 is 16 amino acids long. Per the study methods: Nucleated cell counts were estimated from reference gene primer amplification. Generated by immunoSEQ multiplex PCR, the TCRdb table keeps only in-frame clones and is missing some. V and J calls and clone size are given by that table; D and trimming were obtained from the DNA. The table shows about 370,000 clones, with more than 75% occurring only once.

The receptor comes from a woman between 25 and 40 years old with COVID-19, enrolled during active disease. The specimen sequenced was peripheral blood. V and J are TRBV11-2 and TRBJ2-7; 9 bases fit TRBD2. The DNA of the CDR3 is TGTGCCAGCAGCTTAGGTGTAGCGGGAGTTTTGGGCGAGCAGTACTTC. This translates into CASSLGVAGVLGEQYF. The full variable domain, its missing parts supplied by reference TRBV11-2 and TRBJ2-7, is EAGVAQSPRYKIIEKRQSVAFWCNPISGHATLYWYQQILGQGPKLLIQFQNNGVVDDSQLPKDRFSAERLKGVDSTLKIQPAKLEDSAVYLCASSLGVAGVLGEQYFGPGTRLTVT.